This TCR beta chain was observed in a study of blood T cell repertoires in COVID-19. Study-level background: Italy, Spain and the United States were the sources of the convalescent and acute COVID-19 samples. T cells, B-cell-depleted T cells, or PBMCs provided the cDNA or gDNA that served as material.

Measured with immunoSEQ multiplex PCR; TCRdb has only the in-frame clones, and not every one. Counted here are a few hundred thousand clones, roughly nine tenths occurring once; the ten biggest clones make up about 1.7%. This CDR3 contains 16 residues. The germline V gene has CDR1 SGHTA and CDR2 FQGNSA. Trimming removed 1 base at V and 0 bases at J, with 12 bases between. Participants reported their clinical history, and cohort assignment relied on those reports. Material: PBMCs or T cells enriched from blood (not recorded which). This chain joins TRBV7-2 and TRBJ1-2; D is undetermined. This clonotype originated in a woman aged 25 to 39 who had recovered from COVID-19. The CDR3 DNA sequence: TGTGCCAGCAGCTTAGGTTACTTCGGAGCTAACTATGGCTACACCTTC. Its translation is CASSLGYFGANYGYTF.